The 15 T cell receptor beta chains listed next were all sequenced from one sample in a study of blood T cells in healthy people across ages. Next came a second PCR, run for about 7 to 12 cycles, which used a sample-barcoded 5' primer along with a J-beta primer mix. Using its own MiXCR run on the 5' RACE reads, TCRdb lists one record per CDR3 protein. Of roughly 730,000 distinct CDR3 sequences in the sample, 45% to 70% are singletons; the top ten hold about a quarter. Sequenced sample: blood. These receptors all stem from a man in his forties in good health.

V and J are TRBV7-2 and TRBJ2-1, with 7 bases identical to TRBD2. The CDR3 runs 17 residues. From germline, CDR1 is SGHTA and CDR2 FQGNSA. Trimming took 3 bases from V and 7 from J; bases not matched to a gene: 15. The CDR3: CASSFGGAGVTWNEQFF. CDR3 nucleotide sequence: TGTGCCAGCAGCTTTGGAGGGGCGGGAGTAACCTGGAATGAGCAGTTCTTC.

The J gene is TRBJ2-3, the V gene TRBV12-5, with 9 bases fitting TRBD2. This CDR3 region has 13 residues. Germline CDR1 and CDR2: LGHNT and FRNRAP. V shed 2 bases and J 12 bases; nucleotides not matched to a gene: 6. This CDR3 reads CASGLTSGQPQYF. In DNA, the CDR3 is TGTGCTAGTGGTTTGACTAGCGGGCAGCCCCAGTATTTT. The full variable domain, with the rest looked up from reference TRBV12-5 and TRBJ2-3, is DARVTQTPRHKVTEMGQEVTMRCQPILGHNTVFWYRQTMMQGLELLAYFRNRAPLDDSGMPKDRFSAEMPDATLATLKIQPSEPRDSAVYFCASGLTSGQPQYFGPGTRLTVL.

The CDR3 sequence is CASSLAVGQGARGYTF. The CDR3 coding sequence is TGTGCCAGCTCCCTCGCGGTCGGACAGGGGGCACGTGGCTACACCTTC. This chain links TRBV12-3 or TRBV12-4 with TRBJ1-2, with TRBD1 identical over 11 bases. CDR3 length: 16 residues. V lost 8 bases, J lost 7 bases, and 15 bases stayed unmatched.

This clonotype was seen only a few times. The rearrangement joins TRBV7-2 to TRBJ1-5, with D tentatively TRBD1 (6 bases). Germline assignment: CDR1 SGHTA and CDR2 FQGNSA. The CDR3 length is 17 residues. V was cut by 0 bases and J by 0 bases, with 12 bases left in between. CDR3 sequence: CASSLAEQGYSNQPQHF. The CDR3 nucleotides are TGTGCCAGCAGCTTAGCTGAACAGGGCTATAGCAATCAGCCCCAGCATTTT.

This clonotype was observed a handful of times. This chain uses TRBV7-3 with TRBJ2-7; D gene uncertain. Between the trimmed V and J ends, which lost 1 base and 4 bases, there was a span of 14 bases. CDR1 and CDR2 from the germline V gene are SGHTA and FQGTGA. This CDR3 is 15 amino acids long. CDR3 in DNA: TGTGCCAGCAGCTTAAGAGAAAGACACCCATACGAGCAGTACTTC. Translated: CASSLRERHPYEQYF.

By share, this clonotype ranks as medium-sized (0.01 to 0.1%). The V call is TRBV27, the J call TRBJ2-7, with 8 bases identical to TRBD2. Germline V gives CDR1 MNHEY, CDR2 SMNVEV (reference sequence). There are 16 residues in the CDR3. The junction had 11 bases not matched to a gene; V was cut back by 4 bases and J by 3 bases. Written as DNA, the CDR3 is TGTGCCAGCAGTTCAACCCTTAGCGGGATCTTCTACGAGCAGTACTTC. Translated, it gives CASSSTLSGIFYEQYF.

The gene calls are TRBV5-1 and TRBJ2-7; the D gene is possibly TRBD2 (6 bases). Trimming pared 5 bases from V and 3 bases from J, leaving 18 bases between. The CDR3 sequence is 15 residues long. Per the germline V gene, CDR1 is SGHRS and CDR2 is YFSETQ. This CDR3 reads CASSFRWGEGYEQYF. CDR3 in DNA: TGCGCCAGCAGTTTCAGATGGGGGGAAGGCTACGAGCAGTACTTC.

CDR3 region: CASSLSGQGQTTQNIQYF. CDR3 bases: TGTGCCAGCAGCTTATCGGGACAGGGGCAAACCACGCAAAACATTCAGTACTTC. The genes are TRBV7-2 and TRBJ2-4; 10 bases match TRBD1. J was trimmed by 5 bases and V by 2 bases; bases with no gene match: 12. The length of the CDR3 is 18 residues. CDR1 is SGHTA and CDR2 is FQGNSA in the germline V gene. The full variable domain, in which reference TRBV7-2 and TRBJ2-4 provide the parts outside the CDR3, is GAGVSQSPSNKVTEKGKDVELRCDPISGHTALYWYRQSLGQGLEFLIYFQGNSAPDKSGLPSDRFSAERTGGSVSTLTIQRTQQEDSAVYLCASSLSGQGQTTQNIQYFGAGTRLSVL.

This sequence joins TRBV25-1 and TRBJ1-1; D is possibly TRBD1 (6 bases). V shed 0 bases and J shed 4 bases, with 12 bases lying between them. The CDR3 totals 15 residues. The germline gives CDR1 MGHDK, CDR2 SYGVNS. The CDR3 is CASSEYQGGGTEAFF. The CDR3 nucleotides are TGTGCCAGCAGTGAATATCAGGGAGGGGGCACTGAAGCTTTCTTT.

The V gene is TRBV6-5, the J gene TRBJ2-7, with 8 nucleotides matching TRBD2. The J call is uncertain, as TRBJ2-4 better fits the DNA end. The CDR3 covers 16 residues. CDR1 is MNHEY and CDR2 is SVGAGI in the germline V gene. CDR3 in amino acids: CASRRTQISGGNIQYF. CDR3 bases: TGTGCCAGCAGGAGGACCCAAATAAGCGGGGGAAACATTCAGTACTTC.

J is TRBJ1-2 and V is TRBV6-6; 8 nucleotides align to TRBD1. The V and J ends lost 8 bases and 9 bases, in that order; junction bases with no gene match: 11. The CDR3 sequence is 13 residues long. Per the germline V gene, CDR1 is MNHNY and CDR2 is SVGAGI (reference sequence). CDR3 bases: TGTGCCAGCGTGGGACAGGACGCTTATAGCTACACCTTC. The encoded protein is CASVGQDAYSYTF.

The genes are TRBV7-8 and TRBJ2-3; D is ambiguous. CDR3 length: 12 residues. CDR1 and CDR2 (germline): SGHVS, FQNEAQ. Trimming took 7 bases from V and 3 from J, leaving 8 bases between them. The chain's CDR3 is CASTPPTDTQYF. For the CDR3, the DNA is TGTGCCAGCACCCCCCCAACAGATACGCAGTATTTT. Complete variable domain (other parts from reference TRBV7-8 and TRBJ2-3): GAGVSQSPRYKVAKRGQDVALRCDPISGHVSLFWYQQALGQGPEFLTYFQNEAQLDKSGLPSDRFFAERPEGSVSTLKIQRTQQEDSAVYLCASTPPTDTQYFGPGTRLTVL.

This chain joins TRBV5-4 and TRBJ2-7, with 8 bases matching TRBD2. Germline-derived CDR1 and CDR2 are SGHNT and YYREEE (reference sequence). V lost 4 bases and J lost 7; bases outside the gene matches: 16. The CDR3 is 16 residues long. The CDR3 DNA is TGTGCCAGCAGCAAATTAACCGGGACTAGTTTCAATGAGCAGTACTTC. Its translation is CASSKLTGTSFNEQYF.

This clonotype was observed a few times. The V call is TRBV18, the J call TRBJ1-4; D call uncertain. Germline CDR1 reads KGHSH; CDR2 reads LQKENI. Trimming pared 0 bases from V and 0 bases from J, leaving 5 bases between. The CDR3 is 15 residues long. CDR3 DNA: TGTGCCAGCTCACCACCAGGGACAACTAATGAAAAACTGTTTTTT. It specifies CASSPPGTTNEKLFF.

The chain combines TRBV28 with TRBJ2-5, with 9 bases fitting TRBD2. Gene TRBJ2-7 matches the end of the DNA better, so the J call may be wrong. This CDR3 is built from 19 residues. Germline CDR1 and CDR2: MDHEN and SYDVKM. The CDR3 loop is CASSSPHGHSGRIGYEQYF. CDR3 nucleotide sequence: TGTGCCAGCAGTTCCCCGCATGGACACAGCGGGAGGATCGGTTACGAGCAGTACTTC.